This TCR beta chain comes out of a study of identical twins. Template switching, a step in the protocol, added a universal primer site, and cDNA carried unique molecular identifiers. TCRdb itself ran the 5' RACE reads through MiXCR, one entry per CDR3 protein. The sample lists roughly 200,000 distinct CDR3 sequences; 7.5% were seen once. The CDR3 length is 16 residues. The V gene's germline CDR1 is DFQATT and CDR2 SNEGSKA (reference sequence). Losses at the gene ends were 0 bases for V and 2 bases for J; bases not matched to a gene: 7. These data were likewise used in another study, on yellow fever vaccine responses in identical twins.

The chain uses TRBV20-1 and TRBJ2-3; 8 bases match TRBD1. The sequenced sample consisted of memory (CD45RO+) T cells sorted from blood. The source is a woman between 18 and 30 years old in good health. In DNA, the CDR3 is TGCAGTGCTAGAGACCCGAGGACAGGGACCACAGATACGCAGTATTTT. Amino acids: CSARDPRTGTTDTQYF.